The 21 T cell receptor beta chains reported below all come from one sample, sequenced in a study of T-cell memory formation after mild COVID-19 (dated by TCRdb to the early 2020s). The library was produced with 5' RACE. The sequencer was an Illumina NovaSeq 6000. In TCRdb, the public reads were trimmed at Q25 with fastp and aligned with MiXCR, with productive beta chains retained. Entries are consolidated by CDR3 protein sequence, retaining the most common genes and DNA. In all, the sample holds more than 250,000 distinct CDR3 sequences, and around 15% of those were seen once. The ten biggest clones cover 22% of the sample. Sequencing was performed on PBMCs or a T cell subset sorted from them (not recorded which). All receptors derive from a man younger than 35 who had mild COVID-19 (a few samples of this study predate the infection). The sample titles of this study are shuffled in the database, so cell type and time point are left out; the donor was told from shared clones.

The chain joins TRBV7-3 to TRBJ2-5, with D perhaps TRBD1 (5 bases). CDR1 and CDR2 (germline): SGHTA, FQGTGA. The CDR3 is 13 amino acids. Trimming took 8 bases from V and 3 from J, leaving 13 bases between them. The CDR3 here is CASSPGSEETQYF. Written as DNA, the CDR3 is TGTGCCAGCTCACCAGGGTCTGAAGAGACCCAGTACTTC.

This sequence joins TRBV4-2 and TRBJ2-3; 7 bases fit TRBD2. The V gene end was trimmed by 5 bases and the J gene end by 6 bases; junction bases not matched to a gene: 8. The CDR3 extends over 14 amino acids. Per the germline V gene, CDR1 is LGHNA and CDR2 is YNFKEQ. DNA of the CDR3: TGTGCCAGCAGCGGGGGGGGAGAACTTGATACGCAGTATTTT. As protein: CASSGGGELDTQYF.

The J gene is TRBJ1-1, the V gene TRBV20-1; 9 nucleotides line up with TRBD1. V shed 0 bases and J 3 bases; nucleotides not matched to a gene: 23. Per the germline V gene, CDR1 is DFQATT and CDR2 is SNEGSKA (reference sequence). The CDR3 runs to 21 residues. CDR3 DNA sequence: TGCAGTGCTAGAGACCTAGGGGGACAGGGAGATAGGGGGTTAGTATACACTGAAGCTTTCTTT. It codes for CSARDLGGQGDRGLVYTEAFF.

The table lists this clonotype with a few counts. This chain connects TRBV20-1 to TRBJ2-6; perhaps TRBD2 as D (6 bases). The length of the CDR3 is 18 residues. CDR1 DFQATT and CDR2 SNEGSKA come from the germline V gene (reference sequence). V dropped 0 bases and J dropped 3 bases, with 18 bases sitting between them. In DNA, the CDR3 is TGCAGTGCTAGAGATGGCGGGTCCGGGGGAGGTGGGGCCAACGTCCTGACTTTC. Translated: CSARDGGSGGGGANVLTF.

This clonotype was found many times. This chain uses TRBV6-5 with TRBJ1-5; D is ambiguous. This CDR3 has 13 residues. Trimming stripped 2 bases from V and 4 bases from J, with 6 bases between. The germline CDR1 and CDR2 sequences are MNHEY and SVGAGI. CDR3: CASSYNLNQPQHF. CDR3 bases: TGTGCCAGCAGTTACAACTTAAATCAGCCCCAGCATTTT.

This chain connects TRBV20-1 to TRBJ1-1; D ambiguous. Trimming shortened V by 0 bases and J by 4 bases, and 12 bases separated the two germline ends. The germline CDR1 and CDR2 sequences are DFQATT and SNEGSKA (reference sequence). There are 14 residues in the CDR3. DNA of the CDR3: TGCAGTGCTAGAGATCGGGTTGGTACCACTGAAGCTTTCTTT. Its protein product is CSARDRVGTTEAFF.

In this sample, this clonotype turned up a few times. The CDR3 region is CASSQEGTGITDTQYF. The CDR3 bases are TGCGCCAGCAGCCAAGAGGGCACAGGAATAACAGATACGCAGTATTTT. The V gene is TRBV4-3, the J gene TRBJ2-3; TRBD1 might be the D (5 bases). Germline assignment: CDR1 LGHNA and CDR2 YSLEER. Trimming removed 0 bases from V and 3 bases from J, with 13 bases in between. The CDR3 length is 16 residues.

This CDR3 is CSARHLQGGGSYNEQFF. DNA of the CDR3: TGCAGTGCTAGACACCTTCAGGGCGGGGGGTCCTACAATGAGCAGTTCTTC. This chain joins TRBV20-1 and TRBJ2-1; 8 nucleotides line up with TRBD2. The V and J ends lost 2 bases and 1 base, in that order; junction bases with no gene match: 10. Germline CDR1 reads DFQATT; CDR2 reads SNEGSKA (reference sequence). The CDR3 length is 17 residues.

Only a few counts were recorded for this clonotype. The CDR3 protein is CASSLWSARGGTQYF. For the CDR3, the DNA is TGTGCCAGCAGTTTATGGAGCGCCCGGGGGGGTACGCAGTATTTT. The genes are TRBV28 and TRBJ2-3; 8 positions agree with TRBD2. In germline, CDR1 is MDHEN, CDR2 SYDVKM. The CDR3 loop spans 15 amino acids. The V and J ends lost 0 bases and 8 bases, in that order; junction bases with no gene match: 7.

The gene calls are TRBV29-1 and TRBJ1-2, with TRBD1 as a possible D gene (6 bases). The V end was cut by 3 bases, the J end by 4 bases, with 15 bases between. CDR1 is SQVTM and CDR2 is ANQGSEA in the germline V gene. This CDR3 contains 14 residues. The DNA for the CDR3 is TGCAGCGTTGACCGGGGGCCGGACGGCTATGGCTACACCTTC. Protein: CSVDRGPDGYGYTF.

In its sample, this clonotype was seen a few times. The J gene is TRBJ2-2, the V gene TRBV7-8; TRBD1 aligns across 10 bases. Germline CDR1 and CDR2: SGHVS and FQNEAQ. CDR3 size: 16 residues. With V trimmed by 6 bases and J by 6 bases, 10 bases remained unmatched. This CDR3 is CASRNRQGAGSGELFF. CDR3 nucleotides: TGTGCCAGCAGAAACCGACAGGGGGCAGGCTCCGGGGAGCTGTTTTTT.

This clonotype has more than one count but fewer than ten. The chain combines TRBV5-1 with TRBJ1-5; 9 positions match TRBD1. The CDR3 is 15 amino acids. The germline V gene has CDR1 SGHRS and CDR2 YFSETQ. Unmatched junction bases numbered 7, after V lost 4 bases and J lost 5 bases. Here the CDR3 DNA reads TGCGCCAGCAGCGTATCGACAGGGGGGGATCAGCCCCAGCATTTT. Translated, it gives CASSVSTGGDQPQHF.

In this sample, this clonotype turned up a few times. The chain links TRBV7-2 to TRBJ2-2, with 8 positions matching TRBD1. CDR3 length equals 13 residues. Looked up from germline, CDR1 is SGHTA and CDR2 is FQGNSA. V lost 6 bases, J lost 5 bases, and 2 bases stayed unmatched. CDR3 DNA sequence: TGTGCCAGCAGGTACAGGGGGACCGGGGAGCTGTTTTTT. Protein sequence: CASRYRGTGELFF.

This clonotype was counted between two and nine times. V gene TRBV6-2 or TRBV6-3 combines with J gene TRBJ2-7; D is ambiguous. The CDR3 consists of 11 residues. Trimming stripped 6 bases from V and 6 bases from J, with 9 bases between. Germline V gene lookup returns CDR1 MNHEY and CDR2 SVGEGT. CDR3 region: CASSNWGEQYF. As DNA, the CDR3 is TGTGCCAGCAGCAACTGGGGCGAGCAGTACTTC.

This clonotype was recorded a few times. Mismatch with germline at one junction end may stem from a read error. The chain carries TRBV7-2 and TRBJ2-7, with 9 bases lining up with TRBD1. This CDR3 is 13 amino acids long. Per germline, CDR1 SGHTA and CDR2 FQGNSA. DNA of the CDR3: TGTGCCAGCAGCTTAGGATCTCCCGGGACAGGGAGCTTC. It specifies CASSLGSPGTGSF.

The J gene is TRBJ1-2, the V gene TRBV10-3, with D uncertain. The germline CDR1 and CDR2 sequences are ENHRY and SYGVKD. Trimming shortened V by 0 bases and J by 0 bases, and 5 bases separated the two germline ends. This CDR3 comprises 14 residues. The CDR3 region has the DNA TGTGCCATCAGTGAGTCTCCGGCTAACTATGGCTACACCTTC. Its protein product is CAISESPANYGYTF.

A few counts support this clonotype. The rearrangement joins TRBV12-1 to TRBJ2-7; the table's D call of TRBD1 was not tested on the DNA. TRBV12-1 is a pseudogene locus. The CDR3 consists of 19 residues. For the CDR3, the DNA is TGTGCCAGCCCGGCCGGTGGGGGACAGACACTCTGCGGGGGTTACGAGCAGTACGTC. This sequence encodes CASPAGGGQTLCGGYEQYV.

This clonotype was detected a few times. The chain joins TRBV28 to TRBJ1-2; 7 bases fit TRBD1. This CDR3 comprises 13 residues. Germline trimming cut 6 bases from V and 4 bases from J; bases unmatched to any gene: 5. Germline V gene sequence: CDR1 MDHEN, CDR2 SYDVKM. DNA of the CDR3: TGTGCCAGCAGGCCGGGACAGACCTATGGCTACACCTTC. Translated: CASRPGQTYGYTF.

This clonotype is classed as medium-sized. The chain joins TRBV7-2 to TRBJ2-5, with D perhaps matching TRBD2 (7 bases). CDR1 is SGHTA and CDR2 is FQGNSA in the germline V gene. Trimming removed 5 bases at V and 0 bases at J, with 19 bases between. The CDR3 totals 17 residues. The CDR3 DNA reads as TGTGCCAGCAGCCCGCGCGGGGGAGGGGGGTACCAAGAGACCCAGTACTTC. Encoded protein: CASSPRGGGGYQETQYF.

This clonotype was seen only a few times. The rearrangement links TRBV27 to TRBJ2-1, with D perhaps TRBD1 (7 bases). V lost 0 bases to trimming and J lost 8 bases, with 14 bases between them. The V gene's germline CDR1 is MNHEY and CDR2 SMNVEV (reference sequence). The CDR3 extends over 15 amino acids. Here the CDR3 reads CASSLSGRGDDEQFF. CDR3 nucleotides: TGTGCCAGCAGTTTATCGGGCAGGGGGGATGATGAGCAGTTCTTC.

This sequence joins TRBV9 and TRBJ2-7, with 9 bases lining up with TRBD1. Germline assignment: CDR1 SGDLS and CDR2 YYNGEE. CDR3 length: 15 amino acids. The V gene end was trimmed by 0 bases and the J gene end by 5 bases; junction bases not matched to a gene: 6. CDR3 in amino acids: CASSVEGTGYNEQYF. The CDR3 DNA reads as TGTGCCAGCAGCGTAGAGGGGACAGGGTACAACGAGCAGTACTTC.